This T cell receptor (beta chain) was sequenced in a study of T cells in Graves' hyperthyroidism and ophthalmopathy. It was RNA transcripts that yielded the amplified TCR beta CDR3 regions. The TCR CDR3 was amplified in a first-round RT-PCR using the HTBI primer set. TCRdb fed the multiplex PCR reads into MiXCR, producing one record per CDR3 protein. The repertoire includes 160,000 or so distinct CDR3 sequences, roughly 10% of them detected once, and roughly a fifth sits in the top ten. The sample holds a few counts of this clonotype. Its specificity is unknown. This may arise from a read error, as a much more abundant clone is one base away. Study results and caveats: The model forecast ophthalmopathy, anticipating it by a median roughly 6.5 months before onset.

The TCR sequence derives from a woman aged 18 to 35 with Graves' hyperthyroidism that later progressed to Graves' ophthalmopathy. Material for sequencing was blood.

CDR3 bases: TGTGCCACCAGTGACCCCGGTCGCAATGAGCAGTTCTTC. Amino acids: CATSDPGRNEQFF. This sequence joins TRBV24-1 and TRBJ2-1, with no clear D. This CDR3 spans 13 amino acids. Germline lookup yields CDR1 KGHDR and CDR2 SFDVKD. V was cut by 4 bases and J by 6 bases, with 9 bases left in between.